This TCR beta chain came from a study of T cells in Graves' hyperthyroidism and ophthalmopathy. Study-wide background: Prior to any treatment, at the point of initial diagnosis, peripheral blood was collected.

The CDR3 runs to 14 residues. V was clipped by 2 bases and J by 2 bases, with 6 bases between them. Germline V gives CDR1 SEHNR, CDR2 FQNEAQ (reference sequence). Amplification yielded TCR beta CDR3 regions, with RNA transcripts as the source. First-round RT-PCR with HTBI primers amplified the TCR CDR3 region. Using its own MiXCR run on the multiplex PCR reads, TCRdb lists one record per CDR3 protein. The table shows hundreds of thousands of distinct CDR3 sequences, with 12% to 15% occurring only once. This clonotype has ten or more counts. The source is a woman younger than 35 with Graves' hyperthyroidism. Sequenced sample: blood. The chain joins TRBV7-9 to TRBJ1-4, with D unresolved. In nucleotides, the CDR3 is TGTGCCAGCAGCTTAAGCAATACTAATGAAAAACTGTTTTTT. This sequence encodes CASSLSNTNEKLFF.